Listed below are T cell receptor beta chains from one sample, sequenced in a study of blood T cell repertoires in COVID-19. Assay used: immunoSEQ multiplex PCR; TCRdb lists only in-frame clones, some missing. The table shows 200,000 to 300,000 clones, with approximately 90% occurring only once. Sequencing was done on a sample of PBMCs or T cells enriched from blood (not recorded which). These receptors originate from a middle-aged woman with acute COVID-19. Each CDR3 is given with its conserved first and last residue. D genes are given only for firm matches. Rows give clone size only sometimes, using once, few, many, or a class for an expanded clone.

d_gene	abundance	j_gene	len	v_gene	CDR3nt	CDR3aa
-	-	TRBJ1-4	18	TRBV5-1	TGCGCCAGCAGCTTCGGATTAGGGGTTTTCGCGGCTAATGAAAAACTGTTTTTT	CASSFGLGVFAANEKLFF
TRBD1	-	TRBJ1-4	16	TRBV4-3	TGCGCCAGCAGCCAAAACACAGGGGGCTTCAATGAAAAACTGTTTTTT	CASSQNTGGFNEKLFF
-	-	TRBJ1-2	15	TRBV7-9	TGTGCCATCCGGGCAGAGCGGCAAACTAACTATGGCTACACCTTC	CAIRAERQTNYGYTF
-	-	TRBJ2-1	13	TRBV11-3	TGTGCCAGCAGCTTAGTCGCCCGCGGTGAGCAGTTCTTC	CASSLVARGEQFF
-	-	TRBJ1-3	15	TRBV27	TGTGCCAGCAGTTTTAACAGATACTCTGGAAACACCATATATTTT	CASSFNRYSGNTIYF
TRBD2	few	TRBJ2-2	17	TRBV5-1	TGCGCCAGCAGCCCCGAAGGGACTAGCGGGAGACCCGGGGAGCTGTTTTTT	CASSPEGTSGRPGELFF
TRBD1	few	TRBJ2-7	13	TRBV10-1	TGCGCCACAAGACAGGGGAGAACGGGGGAGCAGTACTTC	CATRQGRTGEQYF
-	-	TRBJ1-5	16	TRBV4-1	TGCGCCAGCAGCCAAGATATTGGGGGGGCTTTCCAGCCCCAGCATTTT	CASSQDIGGAFQPQHF
TRBD2	-	TRBJ2-1	15	TRBV28	TGTGCCAGCAGTTTAGGTCTAGCGGGAGACAATGAGCAGTTCTTC	CASSLGLAGDNEQFF
-	-	TRBJ1-3	13	TRBV27	TGTGCCAGCAGCCTACGAACTGGAAACACCATATATTTT	CASSLRTGNTIYF
TRBD1	once	TRBJ1-3	13	TRBV19	TGTGCCAGTGGGGACAGCATAGGAAACACCATATATTTT	CASGDSIGNTIYF
-	-	TRBJ1-3	12	TRBV12-3/TRBV12-4	TGTGCCAGCAGCGACATTGGAAACACCATATATTTT	CASSDIGNTIYF
TRBD1	few	TRBJ1-2	13	TRBV3-1/TRBV3-2	TGTGCCAGCAGCCAGACAGGGACCTATGGCTACACCTTC	CASSQTGTYGYTF
-	-	TRBJ2-7	13	TRBV29-1	TGCAGCGTTTTTGACGGGAGCTCCTACGAGCAGTACTTC	CSVFDGSSYEQYF
-	-	TRBJ2-7	13	TRBV3-1/TRBV3-2	TGTGCCAGCAGCCAAACAGGGTTCTACGAGCAGTACTTC	CASSQTGFYEQYF
-	-	TRBJ2-1	15	TRBV6-5	TGTGCCAGCTCCCTCCTAGCGCCGTCCTACAATGAGCAGTTCTTC	CASSLLAPSYNEQFF
TRBD1	few	TRBJ1-1	14	TRBV30	TGTGCCTGGGATACCGGGACAGATTACACTGAAGCTTTCTTT	CAWDTGTDYTEAFF
-	-	TRBJ1-4	15	TRBV5-1	TGCGCCAGCAGCTTGGAAGGAGGGCTGGGTGAAAAACTGTTTTTT	CASSLEGGLGEKLFF
-	-	TRBJ2-3	15	TRBV6-1	TGTGCCAGCAGTGAGAAATCAATAGACACAGATACGCAGTATTTT	CASSEKSIDTDTQYF
-	-	TRBJ1-3	14	TRBV30	TGTGCCTGGAGCCGGTCCGTCTCTGGAAACACCATATATTTT	CAWSRSVSGNTIYF
-	-	TRBJ1-2	16	TRBV5-1	TGCGCCAGCAGCCCAAGCGGGGGCGGAAGACGCTATGGCTACACCTTC	CASSPSGGGRRYGYTF
-	-	TRBJ2-5	13	TRBV10-1	TGCGCCAGCAGTACAGGGTTAGGAGAGACCCAGTACTTC	CASSTGLGETQYF
-	-	TRBJ2-5	15	TRBV7-2	TGTGCCAGCAGCCCCCCGGTGGAGTCGTGGGAGACCCAGTACTTC	CASSPPVESWETQYF
-	-	TRBJ1-5	16	TRBV7-2	TGTGCCAGCAGCTTAGCGCAGACGGGAAGCAATCAGCCCCAGCATTTT	CASSLAQTGSNQPQHF
-	-	TRBJ1-1	14	TRBV11-3	TGTGCCAGCAGCTTCGAGGGCTTGAACACTGAAGCTTTCTTT	CASSFEGLNTEAFF
-	-	TRBJ2-3	12	TRBV27	TGTGCCAGCAGTTTACAGCCTCCAGGGGAGTATTTT	CASSLQPPGEYF
-	-	TRBJ1-6	15	TRBV6-5	TGTGCCAGCAGTTACAATTTTAGGGGGAATTCACCCCTCCACTTT	CASSYNFRGNSPLHF